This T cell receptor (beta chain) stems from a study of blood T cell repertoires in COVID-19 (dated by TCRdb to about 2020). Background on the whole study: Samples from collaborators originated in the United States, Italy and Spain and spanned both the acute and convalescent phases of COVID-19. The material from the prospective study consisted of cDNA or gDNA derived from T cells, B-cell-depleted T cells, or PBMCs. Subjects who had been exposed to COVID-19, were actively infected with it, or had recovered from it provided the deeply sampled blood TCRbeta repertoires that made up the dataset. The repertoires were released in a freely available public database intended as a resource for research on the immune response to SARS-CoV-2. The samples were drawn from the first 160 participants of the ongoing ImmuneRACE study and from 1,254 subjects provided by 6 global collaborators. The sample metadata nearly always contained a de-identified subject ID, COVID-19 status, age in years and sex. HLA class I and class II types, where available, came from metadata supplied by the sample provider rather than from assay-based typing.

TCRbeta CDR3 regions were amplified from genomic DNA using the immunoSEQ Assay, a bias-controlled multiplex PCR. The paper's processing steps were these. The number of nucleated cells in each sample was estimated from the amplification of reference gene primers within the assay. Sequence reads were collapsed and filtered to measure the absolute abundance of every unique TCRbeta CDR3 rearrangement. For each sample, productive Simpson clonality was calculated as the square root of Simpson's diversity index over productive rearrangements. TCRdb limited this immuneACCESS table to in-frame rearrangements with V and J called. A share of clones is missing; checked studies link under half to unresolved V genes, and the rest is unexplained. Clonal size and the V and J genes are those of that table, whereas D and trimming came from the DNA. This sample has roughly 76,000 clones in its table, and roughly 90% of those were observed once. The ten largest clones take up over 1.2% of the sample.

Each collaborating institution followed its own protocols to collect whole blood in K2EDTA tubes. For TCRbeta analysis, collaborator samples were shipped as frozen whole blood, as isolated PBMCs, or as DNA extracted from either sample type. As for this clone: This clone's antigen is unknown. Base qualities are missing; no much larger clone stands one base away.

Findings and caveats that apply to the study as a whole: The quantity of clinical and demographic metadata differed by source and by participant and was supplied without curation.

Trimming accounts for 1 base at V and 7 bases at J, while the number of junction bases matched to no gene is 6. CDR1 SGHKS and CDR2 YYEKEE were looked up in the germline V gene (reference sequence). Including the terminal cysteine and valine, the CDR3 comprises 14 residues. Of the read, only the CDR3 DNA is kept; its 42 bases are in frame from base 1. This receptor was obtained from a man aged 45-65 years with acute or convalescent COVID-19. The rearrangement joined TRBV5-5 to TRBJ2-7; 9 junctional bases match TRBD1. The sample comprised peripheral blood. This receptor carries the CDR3 CASSLIGTGPEQYV. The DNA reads TGTGCCAGCAGCTTGATCGGGACAGGGCCGGAGCAGTACGTC.